Listed below are T cell receptor beta chains from one sample, sequenced in a study of metastatic and nonmetastatic thyroid tumors. TCRdb used MiXCR to call clones anew from the PCR reads. The profile shows about 20,000 clones, approximately 22% of them singletons. The sample was tumor tissue. Receptors originate from a male donor with papillary thyroid cancer or a benign thyroid nodule (not recorded which). Some clones in this sample may be carry-over from other donors' samples. CDR3s leave out the opening cysteine and the closing phenylalanine or tryptophan. D genes are given only for firm matches. Size tells how often a clone was seen (once, few, many) or the class of an expanded clone, and some rows leave it out.

J | size | D | V | CDR3
TRBJ2-2 | . | . | TRBV20-1 | SGGGMWSGELF
TRBJ1-6 | many | TRBD1 | TRBV20-1 | SARGTGPLNSPLH
TRBJ2-7 | . | . | TRBV20-1 | SAREGTSYEQY
TRBJ2-3 | few | TRBD1 | TRBV6-2/TRBV6-3 | ASISTQGDTQY
TRBJ2-2 | many | . | TRBV10-1 | ASSEVLSPGELF
TRBJ2-7 | . | TRBD1 | TRBV27 | ASSFSQTGKVVYEQY
TRBJ2-1 | many | . | TRBV10-2 | ASSNDLYNEQF
TRBJ2-5 | many | TRBD1 | TRBV5-5 | ASSQRQGSETQY
TRBJ2-2 | many | . | TRBV15 | ATSRGDQRNTGELF
TRBJ1-1 | few | . | TRBV27 | ASSPPRPGWTEDF
TRBJ2-3 | few | TRBD1 | TRBV6-1 | ASRETGGATDTQY
TRBJ2-1 | medium-sized | . | TRBV28 | ASSFKDYYKYNEQF
TRBJ1-2 | many | TRBD1 | TRBV20-1 | SAPGPGTGGQYGYT
TRBJ2-1 | many | TRBD2 | TRBV11-2 | ATREAEFYNEQF
TRBJ2-7 | many | . | TRBV29-1 | SVGFTSYEQY
TRBJ2-5 | . | . | TRBV20-1 | SARDRARLYQETQY
TRBJ1-1 | many | TRBD1 | TRBV12-3/TRBV12-4 | ASSLRDRMNTEAF
TRBJ1-1 | many | TRBD1 | TRBV20-1 | STYSGQGNTEAF
TRBJ2-1 | many | TRBD2 | TRBV9 | ASSVVPSGSHNEQF
TRBJ2-7 | . | TRBD2 | TRBV28 | ARLAGPSYEQY
TRBJ1-5 | . | . | TRBV12-3/TRBV12-4 | ASSQGYQPQH
TRBJ2-7 | once | . | TRBV20-1 | SAGQGFQDEQY
TRBJ2-7 | medium-sized | TRBD2 | TRBV27 | ASSLYASGSIYEQY
TRBJ2-3 | many | . | TRBV11-3 | ASSSKQRAGDTQY
TRBJ2-1 | . | . | TRBV20-1 | SARDVPAGEQF
TRBJ1-2 | . | TRBD1 | TRBV19 | ASKKDGTGVGYT
TRBJ1-1 | many | TRBD1 | TRBV28 | ASSLPRTGRTEAF
TRBJ1-2 | many | . | TRBV7-2 | ASSLRVRGEDGYT
TRBJ2-7 | few | . | TRBV19 | ASSIFGDEQY
TRBJ2-5 | many | . | TRBV10-1 | ASSNSEETQY
TRBJ2-1 | many | . | TRBV27 | ASRTWSRSTNEQS
TRBJ2-5 | few | . | TRBV29-1 | SVVVPGGETQY
TRBJ2-2 | many | TRBD2 | TRBV18 | ASSPSSGVTGELF
TRBJ2-1 | many | TRBD2 | TRBV5-8 | ASSLWRGLAGGPSNEQF
TRBJ2-1 | many | . | TRBV20-1 | RATNNEQF
TRBJ2-1 | many | . | TRBV5-4 | ASSSFLLPTGRNEQF
TRBJ2-3 | . | . | TRBV12-3/TRBV12-4 | ASSFTGATDTQY
TRBJ2-5 | . | . | TRBV10-2 | ASSEGGGGETQY
TRBJ2-3 | few | . | TRBV6-4 | ASSSSTDTQY
TRBJ1-3 | many | . | TRBV6-1 | ASSVLDSTASGNTIY
TRBJ2-1 | . | TRBD2 | TRBV28 | ASSLRLAGRENEQF
TRBJ2-3 | . | TRBD2 | TRBV2 | ASSSSGSSTDTQY
TRBJ2-5 | . | . | TRBV28 | ASSPKCPLGIQY
TRBJ2-7 | . | TRBD1 | TRBV20-1 | SAEPGQGMGEQY
TRBJ2-7 | medium-sized | TRBD2 | TRBV28 | ASSLGTSGEQY
TRBJ1-6 | many | . | TRBV12-3/TRBV12-4 | ASRHRLQTGIYNSPLH
TRBJ1-2 | . | TRBD1 | TRBV28 | ASSWTTGLNYGYT
TRBJ1-1 | many | . | TRBV20-1 | SAPWRGTQPLNTEAF
TRBJ2-5 | many | . | TRBV20-1 | SARDQTRNQETQY
TRBJ2-5 | many | TRBD2 | TRBV20-1 | SAKTSGEETQY
TRBJ1-5 | few | . | TRBV28 | ATIYRGQPQQ
TRBJ2-7 | . | TRBD2 | TRBV5-1 | ASSFTASGRETTYEQY
TRBJ2-3 | medium-sized | . | TRBV5-1 | ASSLGWQGGIERDTQY